Presented here are 30 T cell receptor beta chains from one specimen sequenced in a study of blood T cell repertoires in COVID-19. Some clones are missing from TCRdb's copy, which holds only in-frame ones; the method was immunoSEQ multiplex PCR. The top ten hold 5.1% of the sample, which has about 190,000 clones, 84% seen once. The sample taken for sequencing was peripheral blood. These receptors were obtained from a woman in her 70s with active or convalescent COVID-19.

The chain joins TRBV19 to TRBJ2-7; 8 nucleotides match TRBD1. The CDR3 loop spans 15 amino acids. Germline trimming cut 1 base from V and 4 bases from J; bases unmatched to any gene: 6. Per germline, CDR1 LNHDA and CDR2 SQIVND (reference sequence). The CDR3 is CASSIGQGAPYEQYF. In DNA, the CDR3 is TGTGCCAGTAGTATAGGGCAGGGGGCACCTTACGAGCAGTACTTC.

V gene TRBV9 combines with J gene TRBJ2-3; D uncertain. V lost 0 bases and J lost 0, with 8 bases in between. Per germline, CDR1 SGDLS and CDR2 YYNGEE. The CDR3 is 15 residues long. As DNA, the CDR3 is TGTGCCAGCAGCGTAGAATCCGGTAGCACAGATACGCAGTATTTT. Its translation is CASSVESGSTDTQYF.

The chain joins TRBV5-6 to TRBJ1-2, with TRBD1 matching over 7 bases. After removal of 6 bases from V and 7 bases from J, the junction contained 6 bases not matched to a gene. The CDR3 extends over 12 amino acids. Per the germline V gene, CDR1 is SGHDT and CDR2 is YYEEEE. The CDR3 nucleotides read TGTGCCAGCATACAGGGGAGAGGTGGCTACACCTTC. Encoded protein: CASIQGRGGYTF.

Points on this clone: Other DNA sequences within the sample encode an identical CDR3. In nucleotides, the CDR3 is TGTGCCAGCAGCTTAACCAGGAACACTGAAGCTTTCTTT. It is translated as CASSLTRNTEAFF. This chain connects TRBV7-3 to TRBJ1-1; D gene ambiguous. The CDR3 runs to 13 residues. Germline V CDR1 and CDR2: SGHTA, FQGTGA. Trimming removed 0 bases from V and 1 base from J, with 3 bases in between.

This chain connects TRBV18 to TRBJ1-5; D ambiguous. Germline lookup yields CDR1 KGHSH and CDR2 LQKENI. V was clipped by 3 bases and J by 1 base, with 7 bases between them. The CDR3 runs to 14 residues. The CDR3 protein is CASSPEYSNQPQHF. The DNA of the CDR3 is TGTGCCAGCTCACCCGAGTACAGCAATCAGCCCCAGCATTTT.

Comments on this clone: One end of the junction does not line up with germline, which may come from a read error. The chain is built from TRBV6-1 and TRBJ2-2; possibly TRBD2 for D (7 bases). Germline CDR1 MNHNS, CDR2 SASEGT. This CDR3 is 15 amino acids long. The CDR3 here is CASSEGGGFPGELFF. CDR3 nucleotides: TGTGCCAGCAGCGAAGGGGGAGGGTTTCCCGGGGAGCTGTTTTTT.

The chain recombines TRBV11-3 with TRBJ2-1, with 7 bases identical to TRBD2. Germline trimming cut 7 bases from V and 1 base from J; bases unmatched to any gene: 4. The CDR3 loop spans 14 amino acids. In germline, CDR1 is SGHNT, CDR2 YENEEA. The CDR3 nucleotides are TGTGCCAGCAAACGAGCGGGATCCTACAATGAGCAGTTCTTC. It yields the protein CASKRAGSYNEQFF.

The genes are TRBV28 and TRBJ2-4, with TRBD1 identical over 10 bases. CDR1 and CDR2 (germline): MDHEN, SYDVKM. With 6 bases clipped from V and 1 base from J, the junction kept 9 bases outside the gene matches. The CDR3 loop spans 17 amino acids. CDR3 in DNA: TGTGCCAGCAGCCAGACAGGGGGCGGGCGGGCCAAAAACATTCAGTACTTC. Translation: CASSQTGGGRAKNIQYF.

The V gene is TRBV18, the J gene TRBJ2-7, with TRBD2 identical over 12 bases. There are 18 residues in the CDR3. The V gene's germline CDR1 is KGHSH and CDR2 LQKENI. V dropped 3 bases and J dropped 6; count of bases not matched to a gene: 15. The CDR3 is CASSPGGGLAGPFTEQYF. CDR3 in DNA: TGTGCCAGCTCACCCGGCGGCGGACTAGCGGGACCCTTTACCGAGCAGTACTTC. The whole variable domain, remainder taken from reference TRBV18 and TRBJ2-7, is NAGVMQNPRHLVRRRGQEARLRCSPMKGHSHVYWYRQLPEEGLKFMVYLQKENIIDESGMPKERFSAEFPKEGPSILRIQQVVRGDSAAYFCASSPGGGLAGPFTEQYFGPGTRLTVT.

This sequence joins TRBV4-2 and TRBJ1-1, with D tentatively TRBD1 (6 bases). The CDR3 runs 13 residues. Trimming stripped 4 bases from V and 5 bases from J, with 11 bases between. Per the germline V gene, CDR1 is LGHNA and CDR2 is YNFKEQ. In DNA form, the CDR3 reads TGTGCCAGCAGCCTACTTGGGACAACTGAAGCTTTCTTT. Translated, it gives CASSLLGTTEAFF.

The chain links TRBV27 to TRBJ1-1; a possible D gene is TRBD1 (5 bases). Trimming removed 6 bases from V and 0 bases from J, with 14 bases in between. The CDR3 consists of 15 residues. Germline values: CDR1 MNHEY, CDR2 SMNVEV (reference sequence). As DNA, the CDR3 is TGTGCCAGCAGACACGGAACAGGAATGAACACTGAAGCTTTCTTT. Protein product: CASRHGTGMNTEAFF.

This clone has more than one count but fewer than ten. The rearrangement joins TRBV28 to TRBJ1-4; D gene unclear. Germline lookup yields CDR1 MDHEN and CDR2 SYDVKM. The V and J ends lost 6 bases and 5 bases respectively, with 10 bases between them. This CDR3 is 13 amino acids long. DNA of the CDR3: TGTGCCAGCAGGGCGGCGGGGAATGAAAAACTGTTTTTT. Translating gives CASRAAGNEKLFF.

J is TRBJ2-3 and V is TRBV5-8; TRBD2 matches at 12 bases. The CDR3 sequence is 16 residues long. CDR1 is SGHTS and CDR2 is YDEGEE in the germline V gene. The trim removed 3 bases at V and 2 bases at J, leaving 4 bases unmatched. The CDR3 coding sequence is TGTGCCAGCAGCTACGGACTAGCGGGGATCACAGATACGCAGTATTTT. Amino acid sequence: CASSYGLAGITDTQYF. The full variable domain, in which reference TRBV5-8 and TRBJ2-3 provide the parts outside the CDR3, is EAGVTQSPTHLIKTRGQQATLRCSPISGHTSVYWYQQALGLGLQFLLWYDEGEERNRGNFPPRFSGRQFPNYSSELNVNALELEDSALYLCASSYGLAGITDTQYFGPGTRLTVL.

This clone was detected once. This chain links TRBV19 with TRBJ2-3; possibly TRBD1 for D (5 bases). CDR1 and CDR2 (germline): LNHDA, SQIVND (reference sequence). Trimming pared 7 bases from V and 12 bases from J, leaving 20 bases between. The length of the CDR3 is 13 residues. The CDR3 sequence is CASTPGRATLQYF. In DNA form, the CDR3 reads TGTGCCAGTACTCCTGGCAGGGCCACGCTCCAGTATTTT.

Comment on this clone: A read error may account for a junction end that differs from germline. The gene calls are TRBV6-5 and TRBJ1-2, with TRBD1 matching 7 bases. The CDR3 is 12 residues long. Germline V gives CDR1 MNHEY, CDR2 SVGAGI. The CDR3 loop reads CATLGQNSGYTF. CDR3 DNA sequence: TGTGCCACCCTGGGACAGAACTCTGGCTACACCTTC.

The genes are TRBV29-1 and TRBJ2-7, with 12 nucleotides matching TRBD1. The V gene's germline CDR1 is SQVTM and CDR2 ANQGSEA. The CDR3 covers 17 residues. The junction had 10 bases not matched to a gene; V was cut back by 4 bases and J by 0 bases. CDR3 protein: CSVAHLQGQGASYEQYF. CDR3 DNA sequence: TGCAGCGTTGCACACCTCCAGGGACAGGGGGCCTCCTACGAGCAGTACTTC.

CDR3 nucleotides: TGTGCCAGCAGTCCGGAGCGGACCCAGTACTTC. Its translation: CASSPERTQYF. The chain employs TRBV2 and TRBJ2-5; D is ambiguous. The CDR3 totals 11 residues. V was cut by 5 bases and J by 7 bases, with 8 bases left in between. Germline assignment: CDR1 SNHLY and CDR2 FYNNEI.

This clone has a count of ten or more. Here the CDR3 reads CASSRGSLYEQYF. The CDR3 nucleotides are TGTGCCAGCTCCCGAGGCTCTCTCTACGAGCAGTACTTC. The chain combines TRBV5-6 with TRBJ2-7; the D is unclear. There are 13 residues in the CDR3. The germline V and J ends were trimmed by 7 bases and 3 bases, with 14 bases remaining between them. The germline V gene encodes CDR1 SGHDT and CDR2 YYEEEE. Together with reference TRBV5-6 and TRBJ2-7, the CDR3 gives the full variable domain: DAGVTQSPTHLIKTRGQQVTLRCSPKSGHDTVSWYQQALGQGPQFIFQYYEEEERQRGNFPDRFSGHQFPNYSSELNVNALLLGDSALYLCASSRGSLYEQYFGPGTRLTVT.

Only a few counts were recorded for this clone. The rearrangement links TRBV14 to TRBJ2-5; TRBD1 aligns across 12 bases. Germline V gives CDR1 SGHDN, CDR2 FVKESK. J gave up 4 bases and V 3 bases, and 6 bases lay outside the gene matches. The CDR3 totals 16 residues. The CDR3: CASSHGTGGGRETQYF. CDR3 coding DNA: TGTGCCAGCAGCCATGGGACAGGGGGCGGGAGAGAGACCCAGTACTTC.

This chain joins TRBV7-9 and TRBJ2-5; 10 positions match TRBD2. Germline V lookup: CDR1 SEHNR, CDR2 FQNEAQ (reference sequence). CDR3 length: 15 amino acids. The junction had 5 bases not matched to a gene; V was cut back by 2 bases and J by 5 bases. The DNA of the CDR3 is TGTGCCAGCAGCTTAAGGCTAGCGGGAGTGGAGACCCAGTACTTC. It codes for CASSLRLAGVETQYF.

The chain couples TRBV27 to TRBJ1-1; TRBD1 might be the D (6 bases). The CDR3 loop spans 15 amino acids. Germline V gene lookup returns CDR1 MNHEY and CDR2 SMNVEV (reference sequence). V lost 1 base, J lost 0 bases, and 9 bases lay in between. The CDR3: CASSLFGQMNTEAFF. The CDR3 nucleotides read TGTGCCAGCAGTTTATTTGGACAGATGAACACTGAAGCTTTCTTT.

This sequence joins TRBV7-3 and TRBJ2-1; no clear D. Trimming removed 1 base from V and 0 bases from J, with 13 bases in between. Germline V gene sequence: CDR1 SGHTA, CDR2 FQGTGA. This CDR3 region has 17 residues. CDR3 nucleotide sequence: TGTGCCAGCAGCTTAAATGCCCCGTCGGGCTCCTACAATGAGCAGTTCTTC. This gives the protein CASSLNAPSGSYNEQFF.

This chain connects TRBV7-9 to TRBJ2-1; TRBD2 matches at 9 bases. J gave up 6 bases and V 5 bases, and 11 bases lay outside the gene matches. The CDR3 is made up of 16 amino acids. The germline V gene has CDR1 SEHNR and CDR2 FQNEAQ (reference sequence). The DNA for the CDR3 is TGTGCCAGCAGCCTAACCGGGACTAGCCCCTCCAATGAGCAGTTCTTC. Its translation is CASSLTGTSPSNEQFF.

V and J are TRBV18 and TRBJ2-7, with 8 nucleotides matching TRBD2. The germline gives CDR1 KGHSH, CDR2 LQKENI. The V segment lost 6 bases and the J segment 0 bases; nucleotides outside the gene matches: 7. The CDR3 is 15 residues long. The DNA of the CDR3 is TGTGCCAGCTCGACACTAGCGGCGAGCTCCTACGAGCAGTACTTC. Its translation: CASSTLAASSYEQYF.

This clone came up a few times. The rearrangement joins TRBV14 to TRBJ2-7, with 9 bases fitting TRBD1. CDR3 length: 16 amino acids. J gave up 7 bases and V 3 bases, and 13 bases lay outside the gene matches. Germline CDR1 SGHDN, CDR2 FVKESK. This CDR3 is CASSHLIGEGTGEQYF. CDR3 nucleotide sequence: TGTGCCAGCAGCCATCTCATAGGGGAGGGGACAGGGGAGCAGTACTTC.

The rearrangement uses TRBV5-1 and TRBJ2-3, with 10 bases lining up with TRBD2. CDR3 size: 18 residues. The germline gives CDR1 SGHRS, CDR2 YFSETQ. V trimming: 0 bases; J trimming: 4 bases; junction bases outside the gene matches: 11. The CDR3 spells CASSLGTSGTEGADTQYF. DNA of the CDR3: TGCGCCAGCAGCTTGGGAACTAGCGGGACAGAAGGCGCAGATACGCAGTATTTT.

This clone was counted once. The chain recombines TRBV5-1 with TRBJ2-3; D is uncertain. CDR3 size: 16 residues. The germline CDR1 and CDR2 sequences are SGHRS and YFSETQ. The germline V and J ends were trimmed by 4 bases and 5 bases, with 20 bases remaining between them. CDR3 DNA: TGCGCCAGCAGCCTCTCCCAGACCCTAACGGGAGATACGCAGTATTTT. Translating gives CASSLSQTLTGDTQYF.

The V and J genes are TRBV6-1 and TRBJ2-7; 7 bases are a match to TRBD2. The CDR3 runs to 15 residues. Looked up from germline, CDR1 is MNHNS and CDR2 is SASEGT. The J segment lost 7 bases and the V segment lost 2 bases, leaving 11 bases of the junction unmatched. CDR3 amino acids: CASSERGRGLREQYF. CDR3 DNA sequence: TGTGCCAGCAGTGAACGAGGGAGGGGATTGCGGGAGCAGTACTTC.

The chain couples TRBV2 to TRBJ1-2, with D unclear. The germline CDR1 and CDR2 sequences are SNHLY and FYNNEI. Trimming pared 7 bases from V and 8 bases from J, leaving 11 bases between. The CDR3 loop spans 11 amino acids. As DNA, the CDR3 is TGTGCCAGCAAGCAGGAATGGGGCTACACCTTC. This encodes CASKQEWGYTF. The whole variable domain, filled in from reference TRBV2 and TRBJ1-2, reads EPEVTQTPSHQVTQMGQEVILRCVPISNHLYFYWYRQILGQKVEFLVSFYNNEISEKSEIFDDQFSVERPDGSNFTLKIRSTKLEDSAMYFCASKQEWGYTFGSGTRLTVV.

This sequence joins TRBV6-1 and TRBJ2-1; 8 bases line up with TRBD2. V lost 2 bases and J lost 3; bases outside the gene matches: 12. CDR1 MNHNS and CDR2 SASEGT come from the germline V gene. This CDR3 has 18 amino acids. The CDR3 region has the DNA TGTGCCAGCAGTGAACAGACAAGCGGGAGCACCTTCTACAATGAGCAGTTCTTC. Its translation is CASSEQTSGSTFYNEQFF.